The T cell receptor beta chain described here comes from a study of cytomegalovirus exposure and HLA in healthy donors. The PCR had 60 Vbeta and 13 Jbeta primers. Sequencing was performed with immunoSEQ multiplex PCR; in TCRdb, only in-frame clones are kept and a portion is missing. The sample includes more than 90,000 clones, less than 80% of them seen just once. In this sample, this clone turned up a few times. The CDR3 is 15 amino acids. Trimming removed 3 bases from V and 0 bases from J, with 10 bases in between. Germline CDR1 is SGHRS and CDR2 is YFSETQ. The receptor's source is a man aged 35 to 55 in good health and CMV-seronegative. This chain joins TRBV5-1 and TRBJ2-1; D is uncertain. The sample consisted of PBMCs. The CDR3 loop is CASSSASGSYNEQFF. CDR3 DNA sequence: TGCGCCAGCAGCTCCGCTAGTGGCTCCTACAATGAGCAGTTCTTC.